This T cell receptor beta chain was documented in a study of CD8+CD57+ T cells in acquired aplastic anemia. Study-level results: Patients and healthy controls showed no significant CD8+ Simpson's diversity difference.

Per germline, CDR1 LNHNV and CDR2 YYDKDF (reference sequence). The CDR3 consists of 14 residues. The V and J ends lost 5 bases and 0 bases respectively, with 11 bases between them. Points on this clonotype: The antigen is undetermined.

TCR beta VDJ and CDR3 profiles were obtained from a genomic DNA template. MiXCR was run by TCRdb on the reads, yielding one entry per CDR3 protein. Here the sample spans about 100,000 distinct CDR3 sequences, around 50% being singletons. Sequenced material: sorted CD4+, CD8+, or CD8+CD57+ T cells (not recorded which) from PBMCs. This TCR came from a human donor in good health, serving as a control. The chain employs TRBV15 and TRBJ2-7, with D uncertain. The CDR3 nucleotides read TGTGCCACCAGCGGTACCTATAGCTCCTACGAGCAGTACTTC. It codes for CATSGTYSSYEQYF.